Following are 3 T cell receptor beta chains from one sample sequenced in a study of blood T cells in healthy people across ages. With a J-beta primer mix and a sample-barcoded 5' primer, a second PCR ran about 6 to 11 cycles. MiXCR, run by TCRdb on the 5' RACE reads, gives a single entry per CDR3 protein. This table has roughly 800,000 distinct CDR3 sequences, about 25% appearing once. This same sample was also part of a study on T cells of mothers and their children.

Source material: blood. The source of these receptors is a boy aged 5-17 years in good health.

This clonotype appeared a few times. The chain links TRBV30 to TRBJ2-7, with D unresolved. The ends were cut back, 1 base at V and 1 base at J, with 11 bases in the middle. CDR3 length: 14 amino acids. Germline V gene sequence: CDR1 GTSNPN, CDR2 SVGIG (reference sequence). The CDR3 DNA follows: TGTGCCTGGAGTGCCGCTATCGGATCCTACGAGCAGTACTTC. Encoded protein: CAWSAAIGSYEQYF.

This clonotype appeared a few times. The CDR3 region is CSAQGSTDTQYF. The CDR3 nucleotides are TGCAGTGCTCAGGGAAGCACAGATACGCAGTATTTT. This rearrangement joins TRBV20-1 to TRBJ2-3; perhaps TRBD1 as D (5 bases). V gave up 5 bases and J gave up 0 bases, with 6 bases separating them. This CDR3 has 12 amino acids. The germline CDR1 and CDR2 sequences are DFQATT and SNEGSKA (reference sequence).

The table lists this clonotype with a few counts. The chain uses TRBV4-3 and TRBJ1-6; 8 bases line up with TRBD1. The CDR3 spans 16 residues. J lost 9 bases, V lost 0 bases, and 7 bases had no gene match. Germline CDR1 is LGHNA and CDR2 is YSLEER. Here the CDR3 DNA reads TGCGCCAGCAGCCAAGATTTTCAGGGGGCGGGTTCACCCCTCCACTTT. Its protein product is CASSQDFQGAGSPLHF.